These 5 T cell receptor beta chains originate from one sample sequenced in a study of cytomegalovirus exposure and HLA in healthy donors. The PCR contained 60 Vbeta and 13 Jbeta primers. Assay: immunoSEQ multiplex PCR; the TCRdb copy retains only in-frame clones and omits some. The sample includes some 170,000 clones, around 81% seen only once; the top ten take around 4.7%. What was sequenced was PBMCs. The receptors were gathered from a woman younger than 35 in good health and CMV-seropositive.

V usage is TRBV28 and J usage is TRBJ2-7; 8 bases fit TRBD2. The germline CDR1 and CDR2 sequences are MDHEN and SYDVKM. CDR3 length: 15 residues. J was trimmed by 0 bases and V by 3 bases; bases with no gene match: 4. The CDR3 protein is CASSLGGGISYEQYF. The CDR3, as DNA: TGTGCCAGCAGTTTGGGCGGGGGGATCTCCTACGAGCAGTACTTC.

The rearrangement joins TRBV4-1 to TRBJ1-1; TRBD1 might be the D (6 bases). Trimming left V 2 bases short and J 0 bases short, with 19 bases between. This CDR3 has 18 residues. Germline values: CDR1 MGHRA, CDR2 YSYEKL. The chain's CDR3 is CASSQRGFNAGVNTEAFF. The CDR3 region has the DNA TGCGCCAGCAGCCAAAGGGGATTTAATGCAGGGGTGAACACTGAAGCTTTCTTT.

The V gene is TRBV7-8, the J gene TRBJ1-5; 8 bases agree with TRBD1. Trimming took 3 bases from V and 7 from J; bases not matched to a gene: 11. The length of the CDR3 is 16 residues. Germline loops: CDR1 SGHVS, CDR2 FQNEAQ. The CDR3 DNA reads as TGTGCCAGCAGCTTGGGGGCCGGACAGGGTACCCAGCCCCAGCATTTT. Its translation: CASSLGAGQGTQPQHF.

This clone was detected only once. The V and J genes are TRBV11-2 and TRBJ2-1; TRBD2 matches 11 bases. Unmatched junction bases numbered 4, after V lost 3 bases and J lost 6 bases. Germline V gene sequence: CDR1 SGHAT, CDR2 FQNNGV. The CDR3 extends over 15 amino acids. The CDR3 reads CASSLSSGGFNEQFF. CDR3 DNA: TGTGCCAGCAGCTTGTCTAGCGGGGGGTTCAATGAGCAGTTCTTC.

The chain joins TRBV2 to TRBJ1-6; tentatively, D is TRBD1 (6 bases). The length of the CDR3 is 15 residues. V lost 10 bases to trimming and J lost 5 bases, with 18 bases between them. Germline-derived CDR1 and CDR2 are SNHLY and FYNNEI. The CDR3 bases are TGTGCCACCCTTAAGTGGAGACAGGATAATTCACCCCTCCACTTT. Translation gives CATLKWRQDNSPLHF. Together with reference TRBV2 and TRBJ1-6, the CDR3 gives the full variable domain: EPEVTQTPSHQVTQMGQEVILRCVPISNHLYFYWYRQILGQKVEFLVSFYNNEISEKSEIFDDQFSVERPDGSNFTLKIRSTKLEDSAMYFCATLKWRQDNSPLHFGNGTRLTVT.